This T cell receptor beta chain was retrieved from a study of blood T cell repertoires in COVID-19 (dated by TCRdb to about 2020). For the wider study: The collaborator samples originated in the United States, Italy and Spain and spanned the acute and convalescent phases of COVID-19. The dataset comprised deeply sampled blood TCRbeta repertoires from subjects exposed to, actively infected with, or recovered from COVID-19. Samples were obtained from the ongoing ImmuneRACE study (first 160 participants) and from over 1,000 subjects provided by 6 global collaborators. The repertoires were made available in a free public database intended to serve as a resource for research on the immune response to SARS-CoV-2. The material from the prospective study consisted of cDNA or gDNA derived from T cells, B-cell-depleted T cells, or PBMCs. HLA class I and class II types, where available, came from metadata supplied by the sample provider rather than from assay-based typing. The sample metadata nearly always contained a de-identified subject ID, COVID-19 status, age in years and sex. The paper as a whole reports these results and caveats: The amount of clinical and demographic metadata varied by source and participant and was provided uncurated.

V is pared back by 5 bases and J by 4 bases, with 9 bases lying between the germline termini. Spanning cysteine to phenylalanine, the CDR3 consists of 13 amino acids. Here the CDR3 DNA is all that survives: 39 bases in frame from base 1. CDR1 and CDR2 were assigned from the germline V gene (reference sequence) as LNHDA and SQIVND. Notes on this clone: Its antigen is currently not known. Nothing much larger sits one base from this clone, and base qualities are not available.

TCRbeta CDR3 regions were amplified from genomic DNA by means of the immunoSEQ Assay, a bias-controlled multiplex PCR. Concerning the study's data processing: The number of nucleated cells in each sample was estimated by amplification of reference gene primers within the assay. Sequence reads were collapsed and filtered to measure the absolute abundance of every unique TCRbeta CDR3 rearrangement. For each sample, productive Simpson clonality was calculated as the square root of Simpson's diversity index across productive rearrangements. The source is immuneACCESS, and TCRdb retained only in-frame sequences with V and J called. Part of the clones is not carried over; for the studies checked, unresolved V genes explain less than half of this, and the remainder is unexplained. V, J and clone size reflect that table, while D and trimming were determined from the DNA. This sample lists roughly 400,000 clones; roughly 90% were detected once. Roughly 0.9% of the sample lies in the top ten.

Enrolling through a virtual design, the prospective study's participants ranged in age from roughly 18 to 95 years and lived across 24 United States geographic areas. Cohort assignment in the prospective study relied on participant-reported clinical history from a screening survey and a study questionnaire. A participant counted as exposed if, within 2 weeks of entering the study, that participant had been in contact with someone who had a PCR-confirmed or clinician-diagnosed COVID-19 case. Mobile phlebotomists in the prospective study collected whole blood, serum and a nasopharyngeal or oropharyngeal swab from every participant. Over a roughly two-month period, participants in the prospective study had the option of providing additional blood draws and questionnaires. Before DNA extraction, blood samples from the prospective study were shipped at room temperature or frozen.

The sample was PBMCs or T cells enriched from blood (not recorded which). The clonotype originates from a woman in her 40s who had been exposed to COVID-19. The chain is encoded by TRBV19 joined to TRBJ1-5, with the D gene call left open. At the DNA level, the sequence is TGTGCCAGTAGTCGAGATATTAATCAGCCCCAGCATTTT. This gives the protein CASSRDINQPQHF.